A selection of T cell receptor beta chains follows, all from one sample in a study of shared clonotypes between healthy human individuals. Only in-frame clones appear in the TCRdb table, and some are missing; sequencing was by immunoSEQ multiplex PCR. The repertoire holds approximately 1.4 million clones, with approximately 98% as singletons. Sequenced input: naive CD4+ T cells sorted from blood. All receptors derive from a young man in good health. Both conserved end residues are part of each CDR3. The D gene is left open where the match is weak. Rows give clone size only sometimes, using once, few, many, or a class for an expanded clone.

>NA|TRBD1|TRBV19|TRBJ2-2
TGTGCCAGTAGTATGACAGGGTTGGTCACCGGGGAGCTGTTTTTT
CASSMTGLVTGELFF
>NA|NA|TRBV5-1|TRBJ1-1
TGCGCCAGCAGCACAGGACAGTTGAACACTGAAGCTTTCTTT
CASSTGQLNTEAFF
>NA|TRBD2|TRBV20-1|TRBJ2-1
TGCAGTGCTCGGGGGGATGAGCAGTTCTTC
CSARGDEQFF
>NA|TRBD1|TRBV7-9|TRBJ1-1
TGTGCCAGCAGCTTGGACAGGGGGAACACTGAAGCTTTCTTT
CASSLDRGNTEAFF
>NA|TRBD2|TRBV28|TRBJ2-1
TGTGCCAGCAGCGGGAGGTACAATGAGCAGTTCTTC
CASSGRYNEQFF
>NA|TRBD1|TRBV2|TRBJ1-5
TGTGCCAGCAGTGAGGACAGGGGGACTTATCAGCCCCAGCATTTT
CASSEDRGTYQPQHF
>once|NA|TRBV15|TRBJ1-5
TGTGCCACCAGCAGAGCCGTTAGGGGAGATCAGCCCCAGCATTTT
CATSRAVRGDQPQHF
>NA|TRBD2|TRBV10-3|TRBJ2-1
TGTGCCATCAGGACTAGCGGGGAAAATAGCTCCTACAATGAGCAGTTCTTC
CAIRTSGENSSYNEQFF
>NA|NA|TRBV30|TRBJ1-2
TGTGCCTGGAGTGCAAACTATGGCTACACCTTC
CAWSANYGYTF
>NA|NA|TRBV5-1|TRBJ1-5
TGCGCCAGCAGCTTGGAAGGGGGCAATCAGCCCCAGCATTTT
CASSLEGGNQPQHF
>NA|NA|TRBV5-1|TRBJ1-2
TGCGCCAGCAGCTTGCGTGGCAGGGGTAACTATGGCTACACCTTC
CASSLRGRGNYGYTF
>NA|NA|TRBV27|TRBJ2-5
TGTGCCAGCAGTTTCGCGGGAAGTCGGGAGACCCAGTACTTC
CASSFAGSRETQYF
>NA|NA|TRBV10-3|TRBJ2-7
TGTGCCATCGGATGGATAGGGGTGGGGCAGTACTTC
CAIGWIGVGQYF
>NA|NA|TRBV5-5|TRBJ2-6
TGTGCCAGCAGCCCGGCCCTTCTTCCCTCTGGGGCCAACGTCCTGACTTTC
CASSPALLPSGANVLTF
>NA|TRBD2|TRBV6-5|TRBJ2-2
TGTGCCAGCAGGGGACTAGCGAACACCGGGGAGCTGTTTTTT
CASRGLANTGELFF
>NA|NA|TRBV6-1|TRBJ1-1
TGTGCCAGCAGTGCCAGAGTCATGAACACTGAAGCTTTCTTT
CASSARVMNTEAFF
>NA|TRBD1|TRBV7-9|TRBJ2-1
TGTGCCAGCAGCTTAGGACAGGGGTCCTACAATGAGCAGTTCTTC
CASSLGQGSYNEQFF
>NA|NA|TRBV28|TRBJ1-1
TGTGCCAGCAGTCCCAACCTAGTGAACACTGAAGCTTTCTTT
CASSPNLVNTEAFF
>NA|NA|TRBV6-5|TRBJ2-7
TGTGCCAGCCGAACGCCCAGCGAGCAGTACTTC
CASRTPSEQYF
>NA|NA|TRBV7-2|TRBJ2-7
TGTGCCAGCAGCTTAACGGGGGTCAGAGCGGGTTTC
CASSLTGVRAGF
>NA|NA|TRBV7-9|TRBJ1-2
TGTGCCAGCAGCTTAATTGTAGGGGCAGGGGATGGCTACACCTTC
CASSLIVGAGDGYTF
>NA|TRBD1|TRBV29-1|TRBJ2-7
TGCAGCGTTAAACCGGACAGGGGAACCCACTACGAGCAGTACTTC
CSVKPDRGTHYEQYF
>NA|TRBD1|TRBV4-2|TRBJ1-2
TGTGCCAGCAGCCAAGGGGACAGGGGGGGCTACACCTTC
CASSQGDRGGYTF
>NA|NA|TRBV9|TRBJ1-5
TGTGCCTGCAATCAGCCCCAGCATTTT
CACNQPQHF
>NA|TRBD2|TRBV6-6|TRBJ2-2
TGTGCCAGCAGTTCACTAGCGGGAGTCACCGGGGAGCTGTTTTTT
CASSSLAGVTGELFF
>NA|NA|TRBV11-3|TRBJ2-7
TGTGCCAGCAGCTTAGCCCCAGGGGTCCCCTACGAGCAGTACTTC
CASSLAPGVPYEQYF
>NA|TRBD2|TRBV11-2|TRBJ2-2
TGTGCCAGCAGCCCGCCAGCGGGACTCACCGGGGAGCTGTTTTTT
CASSPPAGLTGELFF
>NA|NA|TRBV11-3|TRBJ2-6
TGTGCCAGCAGCTCGAGGGCAACCGTATCTGGGGCCAACGTCCTGACTTTC
CASSSRATVSGANVLTF
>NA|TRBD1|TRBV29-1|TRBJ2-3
TGCAGCGTTGGCGGGTCCCGCCGGGACAGATACACAGATACGCAGTATTTT
CSVGGSRRDRYTDTQYF
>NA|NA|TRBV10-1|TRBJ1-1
TGCGCCAGCAGTTTACAGTCGAACACTGAAGCTTTCTTT
CASSLQSNTEAFF
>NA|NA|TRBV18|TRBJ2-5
TGTGCCAGCTCGCAAAATGCGGGGGAGACCCAGTACTTC
CASSQNAGETQYF
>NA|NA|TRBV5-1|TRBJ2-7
TGCGCCAGCAGCTTGGCAGCGTCTTACGAGCAGTACTTC
CASSLAASYEQYF
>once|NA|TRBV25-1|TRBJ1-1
TGTGCCAGCAGTGTCTCCGGGGGGGACACTGAAGCTTTCTTT
CASSVSGGDTEAFF
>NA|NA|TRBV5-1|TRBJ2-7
TGCGCCAGCAGCTTGGGACAGGCAGACTACGAGCAGTACTTC
CASSLGQADYEQYF
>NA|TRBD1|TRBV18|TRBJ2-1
TGTGCCAGCTCACCGTACCGGGACAGCCACAATGAGCAGTTCTTC
CASSPYRDSHNEQFF
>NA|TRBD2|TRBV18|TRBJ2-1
TGTGCCAGCCGAGACAGCGGGAGGGCCTTCGCCAACCAGTTCTTC
CASRDSGRAFANQFF
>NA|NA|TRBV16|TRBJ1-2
TGTGCCAGCAGCCTCCTCGGGGGCTACACCTTC
CASSLLGGYTF
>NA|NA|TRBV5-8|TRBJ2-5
TGTGCCAGCAGCTTGGGCCCCGGGCATGGAGAGACCCAGTACTTC
CASSLGPGHGETQYF
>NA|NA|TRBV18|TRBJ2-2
TGTGCCAGCTCTCTCAACGCGGCTAGCGGGGAGCTGTTTTTT
CASSLNAASGELFF
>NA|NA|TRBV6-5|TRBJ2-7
TGTGCCAGCGGTCATCAGGGCCGGAGCGAGCAGTACTTC
CASGHQGRSEQYF
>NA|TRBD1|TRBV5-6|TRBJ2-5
TGTGCCAGCAGGTCCTCCCGGGACAGATACCAAGAGACCCAGTACTTC
CASRSSRDRYQETQYF
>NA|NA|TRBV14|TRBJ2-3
TGTGCCAGCAGCACCGCTGGGGATACGCAGTATTTT
CASSTAGDTQYF
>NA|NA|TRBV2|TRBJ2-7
TGTGCCACCAGCGCGGAGGCATACTCCTACGAGCAGTACTTC
CATSAEAYSYEQYF
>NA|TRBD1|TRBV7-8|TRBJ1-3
TGTGCCAGCAGCCGCGGGACAGGGGGCTACACCATATATTTT
CASSRGTGGYTIYF
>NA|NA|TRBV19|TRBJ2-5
TGTGCCAGTAGCGACACGTACCAAGAGACCCAGTACTTC
CASSDTYQETQYF
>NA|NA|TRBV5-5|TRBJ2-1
TGTGCCAGCAGCTTGGGGACAGCCTTTGGCCCGCCCTACAATGAGCAGTTCTTC
CASSLGTAFGPPYNEQFF
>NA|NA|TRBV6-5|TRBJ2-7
TGTGCCAGCAGTTACCGTTCAGGAAAATCCTACGAGCAGTACTTC
CASSYRSGKSYEQYF
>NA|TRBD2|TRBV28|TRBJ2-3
TGTGCCAGCAGTCCGGGACTAGCGGGAGGCCACGCGGTCTCGGATACGCAGTATTTT
CASSPGLAGGHAVSDTQYF
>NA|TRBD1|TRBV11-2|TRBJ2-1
TGTGCCAGCAGCCCTCAAGGGCAGGGGGCGAGGAATGAGCAGTTCTTC
CASSPQGQGARNEQFF
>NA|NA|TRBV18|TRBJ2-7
TGTGCCAGCTCACCCGCACAGTACGAGCAGTACTTC
CASSPAQYEQYF
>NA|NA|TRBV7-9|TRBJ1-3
TGTGCCAGCAGCGATAACGCCCGGAGGATCCCGGGAGACACCATATATTTT
CASSDNARRIPGDTIYF
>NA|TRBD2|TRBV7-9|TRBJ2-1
TGTGCCAGCCACCTAAGCGGGAGTTCCTACAATGAGCAGTTCTTC
CASHLSGSSYNEQFF
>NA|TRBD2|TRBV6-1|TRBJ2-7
TGTGCCAGCAGTGAAGCCACCATCCGCGGAGCGGGATTATCCTACGAGCAGTACTTC
CASSEATIRGAGLSYEQYF
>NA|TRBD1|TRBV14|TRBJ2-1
TGTGCCAGCAGCCGAGGGGGCGCGAGGTCCTACAATGAGCAGTTCTTC
CASSRGGARSYNEQFF
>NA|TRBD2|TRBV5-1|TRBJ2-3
TGCGCCAGCAGCCCTAACTCTGCGGGAGGCTCAGATACGCAGTATTTT
CASSPNSAGGSDTQYF